These 25 T cell receptor beta chains were all obtained from the same sample, sequenced in a study of blood T cell repertoires in COVID-19. Assay: immunoSEQ multiplex PCR; the TCRdb copy retains only in-frame clones and omits some. The data contain 43,000 or so clones, around 82% of them singletons. Sequencing input: peripheral blood. These receptors came from a woman older than 75 with acute or convalescent COVID-19.

This clone was counted only a few times. The chain carries TRBV20-1 and TRBJ1-5; TRBD1 agrees at 7 bases. The V and J ends lost 3 bases and 0 bases, in that order; junction bases with no gene match: 14. The germline gives CDR1 DFQATT, CDR2 SNEGSKA (reference sequence). The CDR3 contains 18 residues. CDR3 sequence: CSASFPSRGHYSNQPQHF. CDR3 nucleotides: TGCAGTGCTAGTTTCCCGTCGAGGGGGCACTATAGCAATCAGCCCCAGCATTTT.

The V and J genes are TRBV6-4 and TRBJ2-3; TRBD2 agrees at 9 bases. Germline lookup yields CDR1 MRHNA and CDR2 SNTAGT. J gave up 4 bases and V 3 bases, and 5 bases lay outside the gene matches. The CDR3 runs to 15 residues. CDR3 coding DNA: TGTGCCAGCAGTGAAACGGCGGGGGGGGCAGATACGCAGTATTTT. Translated: CASSETAGGADTQYF.

The CDR3 spells CASSPRTGDPGNTIYF. CDR3 sequence (DNA): TGTGCCAGCAGTCCACGGACAGGCGATCCTGGAAACACCATATATTTT. The gene calls are TRBV25-1 and TRBJ1-3; 7 nucleotides agree with TRBD1. With V trimmed by 5 bases and J by 2 bases, 9 bases remained unmatched. The CDR3 covers 16 residues. CDR1 is MGHDK, CDR2 SYGVNS, per germline.

V is TRBV11-1 and J is TRBJ1-2; D not resolved. The CDR3 loop spans 12 amino acids. From germline, CDR1 is SGHAT and CDR2 FQDESV (reference sequence). Between the trimmed V and J ends, which lost 1 base and 6 bases, there was a span of 6 bases. Here the CDR3 reads CASSLGSHGYTF. Written as DNA, the CDR3 is TGTGCCAGCAGCTTAGGGAGTCATGGCTACACCTTC.

The rearrangement joins TRBV11-2 to TRBJ1-1; 12 positions match TRBD1. The CDR3 covers 16 residues. Unmatched junction bases numbered 9, after V lost 5 bases and J lost 5 bases. Germline CDR1 reads SGHAT; CDR2 reads FQNNGV. The CDR3 DNA reads as TGTGCCAGCAGCCCCGGGACAGGGGGCCAGCGGACTGAAGCTTTCTTT. It translates to CASSPGTGGQRTEAFF.

This clone has a handful of counts. The chain is built from TRBV10-2 and TRBJ1-4, with a tentative D call TRBD1 (6 bases). Germline CDR1 WSHSY, CDR2 SAAADI. The CDR3 runs to 16 residues. Trimming removed 4 bases at V and 6 bases at J, with 18 bases between. This CDR3 is CASSGDRRTADEKLFF. CDR3 DNA: TGCGCCAGCAGTGGCGATCGACGGACAGCGGATGAAAAACTGTTTTTT.

The table lists this clone with a count of one. The V call is TRBV5-5, the J call TRBJ1-4, with a possible D match to TRBD1 (5 bases). V was shortened by 0 bases and J by 1 base, with 7 bases between the two germline ends. Germline loops: CDR1 SGHKS, CDR2 YYEKEE (reference sequence). The CDR3 is 15 amino acids. The CDR3 region has the DNA TGTGCCAGCAGCTTGGCCGGGGGAACTAATGAAAAACTGTTTTTT. This gives the protein CASSLAGGTNEKLFF.

The V call is TRBV18, the J call TRBJ1-2; 9 nucleotides line up with TRBD1. In germline, CDR1 is KGHSH, CDR2 LQKENI. The V segment lost 4 bases and the J segment 8 bases; nucleotides outside the gene matches: 11. CDR3 size: 15 residues. CDR3 protein: CASSHSGDRVIGYTF. CDR3 nucleotides: TGTGCCAGCTCACACTCTGGGGACAGGGTAATCGGCTACACCTTC.

The CDR3 DNA reads TGTGCCAGCAGTTTGAGACAGGGAAACACTGAAGCTTTCTTT. Protein product: CASSLRQGNTEAFF. The chain recombines TRBV6-5 with TRBJ1-1; TRBD1 agrees at 7 bases. Germline CDR1 is MNHEY and CDR2 is SVGAGI. There are 14 residues in the CDR3. Unmatched junction bases numbered 4, after V lost 4 bases and J lost 2 bases.

The chain couples TRBV3-1 (or the pseudogene TRBV3-2) to TRBJ2-7; D is undetermined. Germline V lookup: CDR1 LGHDT, CDR2 YNNKEL (reference sequence). CDR3 size: 11 residues. V lost 1 base, J lost 6 bases, and 4 bases lay in between. The CDR3 sequence: CASSQASEQYF. In DNA form, the CDR3 reads TGTGCCAGCAGCCAAGCTAGCGAGCAGTACTTC.

The chain couples TRBV7-9 to TRBJ2-3; D uncertain. The CDR3 has 13 amino acids. V shed 2 bases and J shed 1 base, with 4 bases lying between them. Germline loops: CDR1 SEHNR, CDR2 FQNEAQ (reference sequence). In DNA form, the CDR3 reads TGTGCCAGCAGCTTACAGGGCACAGATACGCAGTATTTT. Its protein product is CASSLQGTDTQYF.

This chain joins TRBV7-9 and TRBJ1-1; tentative D call: TRBD1 (5 bases). CDR1 SEHNR and CDR2 FQNEAQ come from the germline V gene (reference sequence). The CDR3 extends over 13 amino acids. V was clipped by 8 bases and J by 10 bases, with 20 bases between them. The CDR3 nucleotides are TGTGCCAGCCGACACTATTCGACAGCCGGAGCTTTCTTT. This gives the protein CASRHYSTAGAFF. The variable domain in full, completed from reference TRBV7-9 and TRBJ1-1, reads DTGVSQNPRHKITKRGQNVTFRCDPISEHNRLYWYRQTLGQGPEFLTYFQNEAQLEKSRLLSDRFSAERPKGSFSTLEIQRTEQGDSAMYLCASRHYSTAGAFFGQGTRLTVV.

The chain uses TRBV2 and TRBJ1-2; 8 bases are shared with TRBD1. The V segment lost 6 bases and the J segment 6 bases; nucleotides outside the gene matches: 6. This CDR3 contains 13 residues. Germline CDR1 is SNHLY and CDR2 is FYNNEI. CDR3 loop: CASRTGVGDGYTF. CDR3 DNA: TGTGCCAGCAGGACAGGGGTGGGGGATGGCTACACCTTC.

This CDR3 reads CASSLTSGLGTEAFF. In DNA, the CDR3 is TGCGCCAGCAGCTTGACTTCAGGGTTGGGCACTGAAGCTTTCTTT. V gene TRBV5-1 combines with J gene TRBJ1-1, with D perhaps TRBD1 (5 bases). Trimming took off 1 base at V and 4 bases at J, with 14 bases between the two ends. Germline values: CDR1 SGHRS, CDR2 YFSETQ. This CDR3 region has 15 residues.

The rearrangement links TRBV6-5 to TRBJ1-5; weak D call: TRBD1 (5 bases). Germline-derived CDR1 and CDR2 are MNHEY and SVGAGI. Between the trimmed V and J ends, which lost 7 bases and 7 bases, there was a span of 17 bases. There are 14 residues in the CDR3. CDR3 in amino acids: CASKAQGSLQPQHF. DNA of the CDR3: TGTGCCAGCAAGGCGCAGGGTTCCCTCCAGCCCCAGCATTTT.

The rearrangement joins TRBV5-5 to TRBJ2-2; D may be TRBD1 (6 bases). CDR1 is SGHKS, CDR2 YYEKEE, per germline (reference sequence). There are 15 residues in the CDR3. V lost 6 bases to trimming and J lost 5 bases, with 17 bases between them. Here the CDR3 reads CASTGWDISTGELFF. Here the CDR3 DNA reads TGTGCCAGCACGGGGTGGGACATTAGTACCGGGGAGCTGTTTTTT. Supplemented by reference TRBV5-5 and TRBJ2-2, the full variable domain reads DAGVTQSPTHLIKTRGQQVTLRCSPISGHKSVSWYQQVLGQGPQFIFQYYEKEERGRGNFPDRFSARQFPNYSSELNVNALLLGDSALYLCASTGWDISTGELFFGEGSRLTVL.

This chain connects TRBV5-4 to TRBJ1-5, with 10 bases that match TRBD1. Germline lookup yields CDR1 SGHNT and CDR2 YYREEE (reference sequence). J was trimmed by 4 bases and V by 4 bases; bases with no gene match: 2. This CDR3 is 14 amino acids long. CDR3 bases: TGTGCCAGCAGCGCGGACAGGGGGAATCAGCCCCAGCATTTT. Residues: CASSADRGNQPQHF.

The CDR3 sequence: CASSGRLAGGYEQFF. In DNA form, the CDR3 reads TGCGCCAGCTCCGGGCGCCTAGCGGGGGGCTATGAGCAGTTCTTC. The chain has TRBV5-1 and TRBJ2-1; TRBD2 aligns across 11 bases. The germline CDR1 and CDR2 sequences are SGHRS and YFSETQ. The V and J ends lost 7 bases and 8 bases, in that order; junction bases with no gene match: 11. This CDR3 spans 15 amino acids.

V and J are TRBV2 and TRBJ1-5; maybe TRBD1 (6 bases). The germline gives CDR1 SNHLY, CDR2 FYNNEI. Trimming stripped 1 base from V and 6 bases from J, with 13 bases between. The CDR3 totals 15 residues. The CDR3 reads CASSEGRGQGQPQHF. DNA for the CDR3: TGTGCCAGCAGTGAAGGCAGGGGCCAAGGTCAGCCCCAGCATTTT.

The rearrangement uses TRBV5-6 and TRBJ1-6; D perhaps matches TRBD1 (5 bases). V shed 3 bases and J shed 10 bases, with 14 bases lying between them. The CDR3 runs to 14 residues. CDR1 and CDR2 from the germline V gene are SGHDT and YYEEEE. In nucleotides, the CDR3 is TGTGCCAGCAGCTGGTGGGGGGGTTCATCACCCCTCCACTTT. This gives the protein CASSWWGGSSPLHF.

The rearrangement uses TRBV3-1 (or the pseudogene TRBV3-2) and TRBJ1-3; 8 bases fit TRBD1. J was trimmed by 4 bases and V by 4 bases; bases with no gene match: 3. The germline V gene has CDR1 LGHDT and CDR2 YNNKEL (reference sequence). The CDR3 has 14 amino acids. The CDR3 nucleotides are TGTGCCAGCAGCCCCCGGGACAGGGGAAACACCATATATTTT. Translated, it gives CASSPRDRGNTIYF.

The chain joins TRBV6-5 to TRBJ1-5; D is ambiguous. From germline, CDR1 is MNHEY and CDR2 SVGAGI. This CDR3 contains 15 residues. The V end lost 6 bases, the J end lost 1 base, and 13 bases lay between the germline ends. The chain's CDR3 is CASRKDWRSNQPQHF. The CDR3 region has the DNA TGTGCCAGCAGAAAGGATTGGAGGAGCAATCAGCCCCAGCATTTT.

V is TRBV2 and J is TRBJ2-5; no clear D gene. V dropped 9 bases and J dropped 2 bases, with 13 bases sitting between them. This CDR3 is built from 13 residues. Germline CDR1 reads SNHLY; CDR2 reads FYNNEI. CDR3 nucleotides: TGTGCCAGTCTTCCCTACTTGCAAGAGACCCAGTACTTC. Translating it yields CASLPYLQETQYF.

V is TRBV6-2 or TRBV6-3 and J is TRBJ2-7, with TRBD1 matching over 8 bases. This CDR3 has 14 residues. Germline CDR1 reads MNHEY; CDR2 reads SVGEGT. Germline trimming cut 2 bases from V and 6 bases from J; bases unmatched to any gene: 6. CDR3 DNA: TGTGCCAGCAGTTACGTCCAGGGGGCGGCCGAGCAGTACTTC. This gives the protein CASSYVQGAAEQYF.

The chain employs TRBV10-3 and TRBJ2-2; TRBD2 might be the D (6 bases). The germline CDR1 and CDR2 sequences are ENHRY and SYGVKD. Trimming cost V 2 bases and J 0 bases, with 10 bases left between them. CDR3 length equals 16 residues. CDR3 in DNA: TGTGCCATCAGTGAGGCGGGACTTACGAACACCGGGGAGCTGTTTTTT. Translation: CAISEAGLTNTGELFF.